Sequencing of this T cell receptor beta chain was carried out in a study of T-cell reconstitution after alpha-beta-depleted transplantation in children (dated by TCRdb to about 2016). A note on the overall study: T-cell immune reconstitution after TCRalphabeta/CD19-depleted allogeneic hematopoietic cell transplantation in children was quantitatively tracked in the study by means of TCR repertoire profiling. Beyond this particular receptor, the publication reports: In some patients, the high TCRbeta diversity seen at day 60 was put down to recipient T cells and intrathymic progenitors that had survived conditioning. About two months after transplant, the apparently early recovery of alphabetaT-cell counts reportedly depended on just several hundred clones that had expanded rapidly and came from non-depleted graft cells. Over subsequent months, a decline in hyperexpanded clone frequencies was noted, and after one year, T-cell counts and TCRbeta diversity were mostly ascribed to newly produced T cells.

There are 15 amino acids in the CDR3, from cysteine to phenylalanine inclusive. The retained sequence is limited to the CDR3, 45 bases, with the frame set at the first base. V is pared back by 5 bases and J by 2 bases, with 16 bases lying between the germline termini. CDR1 and CDR2, looked up from the germline V gene, are SGHVS and FQNEAQ. The sample's treatment or condition label, in plain terms: allogeneic hematopoietic cell transplantation with graft depleted of TCRalphabeta T cells and CD19 B cells. The children who served as transplant recipients had been given grafts of TCRalphabeta/CD19-depleted allogeneic hematopoietic cells. This clonotype has ten or more counts. What this receptor recognizes is not known. Base qualities are missing; no much larger clone stands one base away. The library was prepared using PCR. The sequencing machine was an Illumina HiSeq 2500. To normalize quantification of the TCRbeta repertoire, the TCR libraries were built with molecular barcoding that relied on unique molecular identifiers. TCRdb trimmed public reads at Q25 via fastp, called clones via MiXCR and kept in-frame beta chains. For every CDR3 protein sequence, its rows merge into one entry that carries the most common genes and DNA. The sample table lists about 200,000 distinct CDR3 sequences, 6.6% of them with a count of one. Approximately 6% of the sample comes from the top ten.

Recombination linked TRBV7-8 to TRBJ2-7; the D gene is unclear. The sample here was PBMCs, taken before TCRalphabeta/CD19-depleted stem cell transplant. This receptor was taken from a boy aged 2 to 9 with acute lymphoblastic leukemia, due to receive a stem cell transplant. The CDR3 protein: CASSVYGDPTYEQYF. DNA sequence: TGTGCCAGCAGCGTCTATGGAGATCCGACCTACGAGCAGTACTTC.